The next 20 T cell receptor beta chains were all read from a single sample in a study of blood T cells in healthy people across ages. A second PCR of roughly 7 to 11 cycles used a sample-barcoded 5' primer and a J-beta primer mix. One entry per CDR3 protein, called by TCRdb with MiXCR from the 5' RACE reads. The top ten hold around 4% of the sample, which has over a million distinct CDR3 sequences, approximately 42% seen once. Source material: blood. These receptors were collected from a woman under 30 in good health.

The chain recombines TRBV9 with TRBJ2-2, with 10 positions matching TRBD2. Germline CDR1 reads SGDLS; CDR2 reads YYNGEE. CDR3 size: 16 residues. V dropped 4 bases and J dropped 7; count of bases not matched to a gene: 10. As DNA, the CDR3 is TGTGCCAGCAGCACTAGCGGGGAAATTTATGGCGGGGAGCTGTTTTTT. This codes for CASSTSGEIYGGELFF.

This clonotype was found a few times. The chain recombines TRBV4-3 with TRBJ2-1; no reliable D call. The CDR3 extends over 11 amino acids. Germline V gene sequence: CDR1 LGHNA, CDR2 YSLEER. V lost 0 bases to trimming and J lost 9 bases, with 3 bases between them. CDR3 bases: TGCGCCAGCAGCCAAGAGATTGAGCAGTTCTTC. Amino acids: CASSQEIEQFF.

This rearrangement joins TRBV20-1 to TRBJ2-1; a possible D gene is TRBD2 (6 bases). Germline CDR1 is DFQATT and CDR2 is SNEGSKA (reference sequence). V shed 1 base and J shed 4 bases, with 17 bases lying between them. The CDR3 is 16 residues long. CDR3 loop: CSARGEWGREYNEQFF. As DNA, the CDR3 is TGCAGTGCTAGAGGAGAATGGGGACGGGAGTACAATGAGCAGTTCTTC.

In its sample, this clonotype was seen a few times. V usage is TRBV20-1 and J usage is TRBJ1-2, with D possibly TRBD1 on 6 matching bases. CDR1 is DFQATT and CDR2 is SNEGSKA in the germline V gene (reference sequence). This CDR3 comprises 12 residues. As DNA, the CDR3 is TGCAGCGCAGACAGGAGGTACTATGGCTACACCTTC. Amino acid sequence: CSADRRYYGYTF.

This clonotype has a single count. The gene calls are TRBV15 and TRBJ2-3, with TRBD2 matching 14 bases. There are 19 residues in the CDR3. Looked up from germline, CDR1 is LNHNV and CDR2 is YYDKDF (reference sequence). With 5 bases clipped from V and 2 bases from J, the junction kept 12 bases outside the gene matches. The CDR3: CATSANPMGLAGDTDTQYF. The CDR3 DNA reads TGTGCCACCAGCGCAAACCCTATGGGACTAGCGGGGGACACAGATACGCAGTATTTT.

This clonotype was counted only a few times. This chain joins TRBV7-9 and TRBJ2-1; 8 nucleotides match TRBD2. Germline V gene sequence: CDR1 SEHNR, CDR2 FQNEAQ (reference sequence). The length of the CDR3 is 15 residues. The trim removed 2 bases at V and 6 bases at J, leaving 6 bases unmatched. The CDR3 DNA follows: TGTGCCAGCAGCTTACCCGGGACTAGTGTCAATGAGCAGTTCTTC. Protein sequence: CASSLPGTSVNEQFF.

The gene calls are TRBV27 and TRBJ1-2, with unresolved D. The ends were cut back, 4 bases at V and 6 bases at J, with 15 bases in the middle. This CDR3 is built from 14 residues. Per the germline V gene, CDR1 is MNHEY and CDR2 is SMNVEV (reference sequence). The DNA for the CDR3 is TGTGCCAGCAGTTCCCTCCAAAGTTTGGATGGCTACACCTTC. Amino acids: CASSSLQSLDGYTF.

This clonotype appeared a few times. The chain links TRBV2 to TRBJ2-1; 7 bases match TRBD2. Germline lookup yields CDR1 SNHLY and CDR2 FYNNEI. The CDR3 loop spans 12 amino acids. The J segment lost 12 bases and the V segment lost 3 bases, leaving 5 bases of the junction unmatched. The CDR3 region is CASSDFGTTQFF. CDR3 DNA: TGTGCCAGCAGTGATTTTGGGACTACGCAGTTCTTC.

The count of this clonotype is one. The chain is built from TRBV14 and TRBJ2-7; D ambiguous. Trimming left V 2 bases short and J 3 bases short, with 5 bases between. CDR3 length equals 12 residues. Germline lookup yields CDR1 SGHDN and CDR2 FVKESK. CDR3 sequence reads: CASSQRLYEQYF. Here the CDR3 DNA reads TGTGCCAGCAGCCAACGGCTCTACGAGCAGTACTTC.

This clonotype was found a few times. This sequence joins TRBV12-3 or TRBV12-4 and TRBJ2-1; TRBD2 aligns across 11 bases. The CDR3 is 12 residues long. Trimming cost V 5 bases and J 9 bases; bases outside gene matches: 0. The CDR3 reads CASSTSGSEQFF. The CDR3 region has the DNA TGTGCCAGCAGTACTAGCGGGAGTGAGCAGTTCTTC.

This chain uses TRBV27 with TRBJ2-3; TRBD2 aligns across 7 bases. Trimming at V came to 5 bases and at J to 0 bases, leaving 8 bases not matched to a gene. Germline assignment: CDR1 MNHEY and CDR2 SMNVEV (reference sequence). This CDR3 region has 16 residues. In DNA, the CDR3 is TGTGCCAGCAGTCATTGGGCAGCGGGAAGCACAGATACGCAGTATTTT. It yields the protein CASSHWAAGSTDTQYF.

V gene TRBV4-2 combines with J gene TRBJ2-5, with TRBD1 identical over 7 bases. The J call may be wrong; the DNA end is better matched by TRBJ2-1. Germline loops: CDR1 LGHNA, CDR2 YNFKEQ. This CDR3 has 15 residues. In nucleotides, the CDR3 is TGTGCCAGCAGCCAGGACTCACAGGGGCCTTGGGCCCAGTTCTTC. Residues: CASSQDSQGPWAQFF.

This clonotype has a count of ten or more. Germline is not matched at one junction end, which may reflect a read error. The V call is TRBV12-3 or TRBV12-4, the J call TRBJ1-1, with 7 nucleotides matching TRBD1. CDR3 length equals 14 residues. The CDR3 DNA is TGTGCCAGCAGCTTAGAGGGGGCGAACACTGAAGCTTTCTTT. This codes for CASSLEGANTEAFF.

This clonotype was detected only a few times. This chain connects TRBV2 to TRBJ1-2; maybe TRBD1 (5 bases). CDR1 and CDR2 from the germline V gene are SNHLY and FYNNEI. V was pared by 1 base and J by 2 bases, with 8 bases between. The CDR3 consists of 14 residues. CDR3 region: CASSEGQKNYGYTF. As DNA, the CDR3 is TGTGCCAGCAGTGAAGGACAGAAGAACTATGGCTACACCTTC.

The chain joins TRBV9 to TRBJ1-6; D uncertain. The germline V and J ends were trimmed by 1 base and 7 bases, with 6 bases remaining between them. The CDR3 sequence is 13 residues long. Per germline, CDR1 SGDLS and CDR2 YYNGEE. The CDR3 reads CASSVSVNSPLHF. The CDR3 coding sequence is TGTGCCAGCAGCGTATCTGTAAATTCACCCCTCCACTTT.

The chain couples TRBV6-6 to TRBJ2-2, with a weak D call TRBD1 (5 bases). CDR3 length equals 15 residues. The germline V and J ends were trimmed by 9 bases and 1 base, with 15 bases remaining between them. Germline CDR1 is MNHNY and CDR2 is SVGAGI (reference sequence). CDR3 region: CASGAPGLNTGELFF. DNA for the CDR3: TGTGCCAGTGGGGCTCCTGGATTGAACACCGGGGAGCTGTTTTTT.

This clonotype has a single count. A much larger clonotype is one base distant, so this may be a read error. The V and J genes are TRBV29-1 and TRBJ2-1; TRBD1 is a possible D gene (5 bases). Trimming shortened V by 4 bases and J by 3 bases, and 10 bases separated the two germline ends. The CDR3 is 13 residues long. The germline V gene encodes CDR1 SQVTM and CDR2 ANQGSEA. Here the CDR3 DNA reads TGCAGCGTTGTTAGTCAGGGCTACAATGAGCAGTTCTTC. Its protein is CSVVSQGYNEQFF.

The chain uses TRBV27 and TRBJ1-2; possible D gene TRBD1, 5 bases. The CDR3 contains 15 residues. Germline CDR1 is MNHEY and CDR2 is SMNVEV (reference sequence). Trimming shortened V by 2 bases and J by 5 bases, and 15 bases separated the two germline ends. The CDR3 spells CASSLGAGPGYGYTF. DNA for the CDR3: TGTGCCAGCAGTTTAGGGGCAGGACCTGGGTATGGCTACACCTTC.

The J gene is TRBJ2-7, the V gene TRBV7-2, with a tentative D call TRBD2 (6 bases). With 5 bases removed from V and 7 bases from J, the gap between germline ends came to 18 bases. The CDR3 contains 14 residues. Germline V CDR1 and CDR2: SGHTA, FQGNSA. This CDR3 is CASSPRLGPLEQYF. CDR3 coding DNA: TGTGCCAGCAGCCCCCGACTAGGCCCGCTGGAGCAGTACTTC.

This clonotype was seen more than once but under ten times. The CDR3 nucleotides read TGCAGTGCTAAATACAGGGGGAGCGTTGGCTACACCTTC. Translating it yields CSAKYRGSVGYTF. J is TRBJ1-2 and V is TRBV20-1; 8 bases fit TRBD1. Germline trimming cut 4 bases from V and 7 bases from J; bases unmatched to any gene: 8. The CDR3 loop spans 13 amino acids. The germline V gene has CDR1 DFQATT and CDR2 SNEGSKA (reference sequence).